This passage covers 9 T cell receptor beta chains from one sample sequenced in a study of control samples from healthy donors and cancer patients. Some clones are missing from TCRdb's copy, which holds only in-frame ones; the method was immunoSEQ multiplex PCR. Among approximately 69,000 clones listed, roughly 89% were seen once. Input material: PBMCs. The receptors stem from a man in his 60s with colorectal cancer.

The chain is built from TRBV7-2 and TRBJ2-3; D may be TRBD2 (5 bases). The CDR3 runs 14 residues. V shed 5 bases and J shed 5 bases, with 14 bases lying between them. Per the germline V gene, CDR1 is SGHTA and CDR2 is FQGNSA. CDR3 amino acids: CASSPGLALDTQYF. The CDR3 bases are TGTGCCAGCAGCCCGGGGTTAGCCTTAGATACGCAGTATTTT.

The chain uses TRBV5-6 and TRBJ1-2; TRBD1 aligns across 7 bases. The ends lost 4 bases at V and 5 bases at J; junction bases unmatched: 8. Germline CDR1 SGHDT, CDR2 YYEEEE. The length of the CDR3 is 14 residues. The CDR3 region is CASSPRQGWYGYTF. CDR3 nucleotides: TGTGCCAGCAGCCCTAGACAGGGTTGGTATGGCTACACCTTC.

The genes are TRBV7-9 and TRBJ2-3; tentatively, D is TRBD2 (5 bases). V lost 5 bases to trimming and J lost 0 bases, with 15 bases between them. CDR1 is SEHNR, CDR2 FQNEAQ, per germline (reference sequence). The CDR3 sequence is 16 residues long. The CDR3 region is CASSPGRVQSTDTQYF. CDR3 in DNA: TGTGCCAGCAGCCCCGGGCGGGTCCAAAGCACAGATACGCAGTATTTT. The full variable domain, rest sourced from reference TRBV7-9 and TRBJ2-3, is DTGVSQNPRHKITKRGQNVTFRCDPISEHNRLYWYRQTLGQGPEFLTYFQNEAQLEKSRLLSDRFSAERPKGSFSTLEIQRTEQGDSAMYLCASSPGRVQSTDTQYFGPGTRLTVL.

The V and J genes are TRBV6-1 and TRBJ1-2; D not certain. The germline CDR1 and CDR2 sequences are MNHNS and SASEGT. The CDR3 has 12 residues. V was trimmed by 1 base and J by 4 bases, leaving 4 bases between them. For the CDR3, the DNA is TGTGCCAGCAGTGAAGGGTCCTATGGCTACACCTTC. Encoded protein: CASSEGSYGYTF.

V usage is TRBV5-4 and J usage is TRBJ2-3; 10 nucleotides agree with TRBD1. This CDR3 is 15 amino acids long. CDR1 and CDR2 (germline): SGHNT, YYREEE (reference sequence). V lost 3 bases and J lost 7; bases outside the gene matches: 8. The CDR3 DNA follows: TGTGCCAGCAGCTCCGGGACAGGGGATTCGAATACGCAGTATTTT. This codes for CASSSGTGDSNTQYF.

The gene calls are TRBV5-1 and TRBJ2-2; D possibly uses TRBD1 or TRBD2 (5 bases each). The CDR3 spans 15 residues. Germline loops: CDR1 SGHRS, CDR2 YFSETQ. The V end was cut by 4 bases, the J end by 3 bases, with 13 bases between. CDR3 sequence: CASSPGTAYTGELFF. Here the CDR3 DNA reads TGCGCCAGCAGCCCCGGGACGGCATACACCGGGGAGCTGTTTTTT.

The rearrangement uses TRBV4-3 and TRBJ1-3; D unclear. Trimming removed 1 base from V and 0 bases from J, with 10 bases in between. Germline V gene sequence: CDR1 LGHNA, CDR2 YSLEER. The CDR3 totals 16 residues. The CDR3 coding sequence is TGCGCCAGCAGCCAAGGGGCCATCGTCTCTGGAAACACCATATATTTT. It is translated as CASSQGAIVSGNTIYF.

The genes are TRBV4-2 and TRBJ1-3; D not certain. V was trimmed by 0 bases and J by 0 bases, leaving 9 bases between them. CDR3 length equals 16 residues. Looked up from germline, CDR1 is LGHNA and CDR2 is YNFKEQ. CDR3 sequence (DNA): TGTGCCAGCAGCCAAGAAATGAGTAACTCTGGAAACACCATATATTTT. This encodes CASSQEMSNSGNTIYF.

By share, this clone counts as medium-sized. The rearrangement uses TRBV6-2 or TRBV6-3 and TRBJ1-2; the D gene is possibly TRBD1 (5 bases). The V and J ends lost 2 bases and 2 bases respectively, with 15 bases between them. CDR3 size: 16 residues. Germline V CDR1 and CDR2: MNHEY, SVGEGT. The CDR3 region is CASSYTKGQRNYGYTF. DNA for the CDR3: TGTGCCAGCAGTTACACCAAAGGACAAAGGAACTATGGCTACACCTTC.